This T cell receptor beta chain was retrieved from a study of spatial heterogeneity in lung cancer. The CDR3 loop spans 15 amino acids. Germline assignment: CDR1 LGHNA and CDR2 YSLEER. Trimming removed 0 bases from V and 4 bases from J, with 10 bases in between. Time point denoted: sample taken at primary tumor resection. Untreated early-stage non-small cell lung cancer patients, 65 to 90 in total, were the donors. The study sequenced unsorted whole RNA from tumor, nontumor lung or frozen PBMC. All TCR cDNA molecules were individually tagged with a unique molecular identifier. TCRdb passed the 5' RACE reads through MiXCR, listing each CDR3 protein once. The data contain over 2,500 distinct CDR3 sequences, approximately 2.8% of them singletons. This clonotype is large.

The receptor's source is a male donor with early-stage non-small cell lung cancer. Sequencing used normal lung tissue next to the tumor, obtained at surgery. This chain links TRBV4-3 with TRBJ2-1; D unresolved. CDR3 in amino acids: CASSQDAAVYNEQFF. As DNA, the CDR3 is TGCGCCAGCAGCCAAGATGCGGCAGTTTACAATGAGCAGTTCTTC.